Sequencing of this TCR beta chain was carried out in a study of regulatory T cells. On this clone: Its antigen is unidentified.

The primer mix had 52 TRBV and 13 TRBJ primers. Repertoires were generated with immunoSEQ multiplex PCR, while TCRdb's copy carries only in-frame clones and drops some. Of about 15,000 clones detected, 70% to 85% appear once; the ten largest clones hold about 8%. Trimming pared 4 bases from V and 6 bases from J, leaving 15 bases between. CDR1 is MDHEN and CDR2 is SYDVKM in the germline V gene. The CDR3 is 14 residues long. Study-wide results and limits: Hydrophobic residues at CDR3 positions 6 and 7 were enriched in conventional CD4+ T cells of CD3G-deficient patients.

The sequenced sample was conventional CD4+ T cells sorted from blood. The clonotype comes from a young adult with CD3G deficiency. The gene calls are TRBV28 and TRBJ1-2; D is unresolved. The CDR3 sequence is CASSSGRTLHGYTF. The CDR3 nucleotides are TGTGCCAGCAGTTCGGGCAGGACCCTGCATGGCTACACCTTC.